Below, one T cell receptor (beta chain) is given with its context. Its antigen remains undetermined. The instrument given in TCRdb is NextSeq 550. The Human TCR Profiling Kit (MiLaboratory) was used to make UMI-labeled 5' RACE TRB cDNA libraries. cDNA synthesis used the entire amount of extracted RNA, and PCR amplification then used the entire amount of cDNA produced. Libraries were prepared in parallel using an identical number of PCR cycles. On the authors' methods: With a minimum of two reads required per UMI, MIGEC and MiXCR pulled out about 52,000 +/- 9,100 unique UMI-labeled TRB cDNA molecules from each library. Each library averaged around 40,000 +/- 10,000 functional in-frame TRB CDR3 nucleotide clonotypes without stop codons. Diversity metrics, including normalized Shannon-Wiener and Chao1, were computed in VDJtools after downsampling to 5000 UMI-labeled TRB molecules per sample. For the central five CDR3 residues, VDJtools calculated physicochemical properties weighted by clonotype size, namely interaction energy, strength, volume and Kidera factor 4. One entry per CDR3 protein sequence results from the TCRdb reprocessing of the reads, with DNA left out. It is TCRdb's table, rather than the study itself, that gives the V and J calls and clone size. The sample table includes around 60,000 distinct CDR3 sequences. Roughly 0.8% of the sample is taken by the ten largest.

For each CD8+ T cell subset, flow sorting was done in triplicate, and a few hundred thousand cells per subset went directly into RLT lysis buffer. To keep memory contaminants out, a stringent definition of naive CD8+ T cells was applied: CD45RO-CCR7+CD27+CD95-. Peripheral blood mononuclear cells were isolated from buffy coats using standard density gradient centrifugation. A FACSAria III was used to flow-sort naive CXCR3-negative and CXCR3-positive CD8+ T cells. Total RNA was extracted from sorted cells with an RNeasy Mini Kit. This entry is derived from a study of CXCR3-negative and CXCR3-positive naive CD8 T cells (dated by TCRdb to the late 2010s). As for the study more broadly: Around 140 million TRB reads were obtained in total, roughly 1.5 +/- 0.3 million reads per library. TRBV-TRBJ cluster analysis included naive subsets from a handful of donors and memory cells from 3 donors. Data from ten to twelve donors, pooled across two independent experiments, went into the diversity and physicochemical repertoire analyses. What the authors observed across the whole study: TRB CDR3s from CXCR3-positive naive cells showed higher hydrophobicity (lower Kidera factor 4), lower energy, and higher strength and volume indices than CXCR3-negative naive cells. Because surface CD5, which is linked to self-reactivity in mice, was comparable between the naive subsets, TCR interaction strength was also inferred from TRB CDR3 physicochemical properties. Repertoire diversity was comparably high in both naive subsets but much lower in memory CD8+ T cells. TRBV-TRBJ usage was similar between naive CXCR3-negative and CXCR3-positive cells from the same donor, while memory cells showed distinct patterns. Freshly isolated PBMCs were used for most assays because CXCR3 expression partially decreased after cryopreservation.

The CDR3 contains 13 residues, cysteine and phenylalanine counted. Only the protein sequence is given. CDR1 and CDR2 are read off the germline V gene (reference sequence) as LNHDA and SQIVND. The source is a human donor in good health. Some clones in this sample may be carry-over from other donors' samples. Sequencing was performed on naive CXCR3+ CD8+ T cells from blood. This sample's cell subset or site label indicates: CD45RO-CCR7+CD27+CD95- naive CD8+ T cells expressing CXCR3 (TNR3+). The V gene is TRBV19 and the J gene is TRBJ2-7; the D call from TCRdb, TRBD1, cannot be confirmed without DNA. The CDR3 amino acid sequence is: CASTSTGVYEQYF.